Each of the 26 T cell receptor beta chains below was sequenced from the same sample in a study of blood T cell repertoires in COVID-19. Using immunoSEQ multiplex PCR, the repertoire was profiled, and TCRdb retains in-frame clones only, with some absent. Of approximately 190,000 clones listed, over 70% are singletons. The sample comprised peripheral blood. These receptor sequences come from a man aged 55 to 69 with acute or convalescent COVID-19.

In the case of this clone: The same CDR3 is also encoded by other DNA sequences in this sample. The J gene is TRBJ2-5, the V gene TRBV15; 9 nucleotides agree with TRBD2. Germline CDR1 is LNHNV and CDR2 is YYDKDF (reference sequence). The trim removed 2 bases at V and 5 bases at J, leaving 9 bases unmatched. The CDR3 covers 16 residues. The CDR3 DNA follows: TGTGCCACCAGCAGATTTCTCGCGGGAGGGGGGGAGACCCAGTACTTC. Translating it yields CATSRFLAGGGETQYF.

The chain combines TRBV6-5 with TRBJ1-2, with a possible D match to TRBD1 (5 bases). V gave up 7 bases and J gave up 6 bases, with 21 bases separating them. The germline V gene has CDR1 MNHEY and CDR2 SVGAGI. CDR3 length: 15 amino acids. The CDR3 nucleotides read TGTGCCAGCAAAAGTGGGGGGATCAGGAATAATGGCTACACCTTC. Its protein is CASKSGGIRNNGYTF.

As for this clone: Other DNA sequences in this specimen translate into the identical CDR3. This rearrangement joins TRBV3-1 (or the pseudogene TRBV3-2) to TRBJ1-5; tentatively, D is TRBD1 (6 bases). Germline CDR1 is LGHDT and CDR2 is YNNKEL (reference sequence). The CDR3 loop spans 13 amino acids. Trimming cost V 4 bases and J 4 bases, with 8 bases left between them. CDR3 DNA: TGTGCCAGCAGCCCTACAGGGAATCAGCCCCAGCATTTT. Protein sequence: CASSPTGNQPQHF.

Only a few counts were recorded for this clone. This chain uses TRBV9 with TRBJ2-1, with 7 positions matching TRBD2. The CDR3 loop spans 14 amino acids. Germline V gene data show CDR1 as SGDLS and CDR2 as YYNGEE. The trim removed 4 bases at V and 8 bases at J, leaving 9 bases unmatched. In DNA, the CDR3 is TGTGCCAGCAGCTATCGGACTAGTGCGGATGAGCAGTTCTTC. It translates to CASSYRTSADEQFF.

The rearrangement joins TRBV13 to TRBJ2-7; no definite D call. Germline V gene sequence: CDR1 PRHDT, CDR2 FYEKMQ (reference sequence). CDR3 length equals 11 residues. V gave up 5 bases and J gave up 3 bases, with 5 bases separating them. CDR3 in amino acids: CASSPYYEQYF. The CDR3 nucleotides read TGTGCCAGCAGCCCCTACTACGAGCAGTACTTC.

V gene TRBV12-5 combines with J gene TRBJ1-1; D uncertain. The CDR3 has 13 amino acids. Germline V CDR1 and CDR2: LGHNT, FRNRAP. Trimming left V 5 bases short and J 1 base short, with 8 bases between. CDR3 bases: TGTGCTAGTGGTCCGAGGGCGAACACTGAAGCTTTCTTT. Amino acids: CASGPRANTEAFF.

For the CDR3, the DNA is TGTGCCAGCAGCTTGGATGGATTAACAGGGGGCGCTGAAGCTTTCTTT. It codes for CASSLDGLTGGAEAFF. J is TRBJ1-1 and V is TRBV7-9, with 9 bases matching TRBD1. V lost 3 bases to trimming and J lost 6 bases; unmatched junction nucleotides: 11. The CDR3 totals 16 residues. The germline CDR1 and CDR2 sequences are SEHNR and FQNEAQ (reference sequence).

V gene TRBV27 combines with J gene TRBJ1-2, with D perhaps matching TRBD1 (6 bases). The CDR3 has 13 amino acids. Germline V gives CDR1 MNHEY, CDR2 SMNVEV (reference sequence). Trimming pared 3 bases from V and 4 bases from J, leaving 9 bases between. The CDR3 protein is CASSFGGAYGYTF. CDR3 sequence (DNA): TGTGCCAGCAGTTTTGGGGGGGCCTATGGCTACACCTTC.

This clone was seen a handful of times. This sequence joins TRBV10-1 and TRBJ1-5; no definite D call. Trimming cost V 3 bases and J 4 bases, with 16 bases left between them. The germline V gene has CDR1 WNHNN and CDR2 SYGVQD (reference sequence). CDR3 length: 16 residues. The CDR3 region is CASSDCGLPTNQPQHF. Here the CDR3 DNA reads TGCGCCAGCAGTGATTGTGGACTGCCGACAAATCAGCCCCAGCATTTT.

This sequence joins TRBV18 and TRBJ1-2; 7 bases match TRBD1. V lost 5 bases, J lost 6 bases, and 0 bases stayed unmatched. There are 11 residues in the CDR3. Germline V gene data show CDR1 as KGHSH and CDR2 as LQKENI. CDR3 amino acids: CASSTGDGYTF. The CDR3 DNA is TGTGCCAGCTCAACAGGGGATGGCTACACCTTC.

This chain joins TRBV19 and TRBJ2-5, with 9 bases fitting TRBD1. This CDR3 contains 15 residues. Per the germline V gene, CDR1 is LNHDA and CDR2 is SQIVND (reference sequence). V gave up 9 bases and J gave up 5 bases; unmatched junction bases: 13. Here the CDR3 reads CASRPTGGPLETQYF. The CDR3 bases are TGTGCCAGCCGTCCGACAGGGGGGCCTCTGGAGACCCAGTACTTC.

The chain combines TRBV27 with TRBJ1-6; 8 bases match TRBD1. The CDR3 sequence is 17 residues long. CDR1 is MNHEY and CDR2 is SMNVEV in the germline V gene (reference sequence). With V trimmed by 2 bases and J by 7 bases, 10 bases remained unmatched. CDR3 protein: CASSLGSYRGANSPLHF. The CDR3 nucleotides are TGTGCCAGCAGTTTAGGCTCGTACAGGGGGGCAAATTCACCCCTCCACTTT.

CDR3 amino acids: CASSLAQGARQPQHF. The DNA for the CDR3 is TGTGCCAGCAGCTTGGCGCAGGGGGCTCGACAGCCCCAGCATTTT. The chain combines TRBV5-5 with TRBJ1-5, with TRBD1 identical over 8 bases. Germline loops: CDR1 SGHKS, CDR2 YYEKEE (reference sequence). This CDR3 region has 15 residues. With 0 bases clipped from V and 7 bases from J, the junction kept 6 bases outside the gene matches.

V gene TRBV2 combines with J gene TRBJ1-1; D is uncertain. Germline CDR1 reads SNHLY; CDR2 reads FYNNEI. The CDR3 spans 14 residues. Trimming shortened V by 7 bases and J by 1 base, and 13 bases separated the two germline ends. The CDR3 spells CASIDPRGNTEAFF. Here the CDR3 DNA reads TGTGCCAGCATCGACCCACGGGGGAACACTGAAGCTTTCTTT.

This sequence joins TRBV19 and TRBJ1-5; D remains ambiguous. V shed 3 bases and J shed 3 bases, with 9 bases lying between them. Germline V gene data show CDR1 as LNHDA and CDR2 as SQIVND (reference sequence). There are 14 residues in the CDR3. Here the CDR3 reads CASSIGGPNQPQHF. The CDR3, as DNA: TGTGCCAGTAGTATTGGAGGGCCCAATCAGCCCCAGCATTTT. Supplemented by reference TRBV19 and TRBJ1-5, the full variable domain reads DGGITQSPKYLFRKEGQNVTLSCEQNLNHDAMYWYRQDPGQGLRLIYYSQIVNDFQKGDIAEGYSVSREKKESFPLTVTSAQKNPTAFYLCASSIGGPNQPQHFGDGTRLSIL.

V usage is TRBV4-2 and J usage is TRBJ1-2; D is undetermined. The CDR3 contains 14 residues. Germline V gene data show CDR1 as LGHNA and CDR2 as YNFKEQ. V lost 0 bases to trimming and J lost 3 bases, with 8 bases between them. The DNA for the CDR3 is TGTGCCAGCAGCCAAGAGCGAGGGCACTATGGCTACACCTTC. Translated: CASSQERGHYGYTF.

This chain uses TRBV7-3 with TRBJ2-3; TRBD1 aligns across 8 bases. With V trimmed by 5 bases and J by 4 bases, 2 bases remained unmatched. This CDR3 contains 13 residues. CDR1 SGHTA and CDR2 FQGTGA come from the germline V gene. The CDR3 sequence: CASSLQGADTQYF. The CDR3 bases are TGTGCCAGCAGCCTACAGGGGGCAGATACGCAGTATTTT.

The CDR3 region is CASSLGPGGPYEQYF. CDR3 nucleotides: TGTGCCAGCAGTTTAGGGCCAGGGGGGCCCTACGAGCAGTACTTC. This rearrangement joins TRBV27 to TRBJ2-7; maybe TRBD1 (7 bases). The ends were cut back, 2 bases at V and 2 bases at J, with 13 bases in the middle. Germline V gene sequence: CDR1 MNHEY, CDR2 SMNVEV (reference sequence). The CDR3 consists of 15 residues.

A word on this clone: Additional DNA sequences in this sample encode the identical CDR3. V and J are TRBV2 and TRBJ1-5; possibly TRBD1 for D (6 bases). The CDR3 runs 14 residues. Trimming removed 5 bases from V and 0 bases from J, with 8 bases in between. CDR1 is SNHLY and CDR2 is FYNNEI in the germline V gene. CDR3 in amino acids: CASSRQDSNQPQHF. As DNA, the CDR3 is TGTGCCAGCAGTAGACAGGATAGCAATCAGCCCCAGCATTTT.

The chain combines TRBV24-1 with TRBJ2-7; the D gene is possibly TRBD2 (7 bases). Germline loops: CDR1 KGHDR, CDR2 SFDVKD. The CDR3 consists of 15 residues. V lost 5 bases to trimming and J lost 4 bases, with 17 bases between them. The CDR3 nucleotides read TGTGCCACCAGTGGCCCCGGGGAGGGGGGATACGAGCAGTACTTC. Its translation is CATSGPGEGGYEQYF.

The chain is built from TRBV6-1 and TRBJ1-5; 10 positions agree with TRBD1. Germline lookup yields CDR1 MNHNS and CDR2 SASEGT. The CDR3 extends over 15 amino acids. Trimming took 8 bases from V and 4 from J; bases not matched to a gene: 8. CDR3 DNA: TGTGCCAGCTTTTCCGGGACAGGGGTGAATCAGCCCCAGCATTTT. The encoded protein is CASFSGTGVNQPQHF.

The rearrangement joins TRBV7-9 to TRBJ2-5; 7 bases agree with TRBD1. Trimming removed 5 bases from V and 0 bases from J; junction bases left unmatched: 6. Germline-derived CDR1 and CDR2 are SEHNR and FQNEAQ (reference sequence). The CDR3 is 15 amino acids. The CDR3 loop is CASSPGTDYQETQYF. In DNA, the CDR3 is TGTGCCAGCAGCCCCGGGACAGATTACCAAGAGACCCAGTACTTC.

The chain is built from TRBV7-8 and TRBJ2-1; possible D gene TRBD2, 6 bases. The V end was cut by 5 bases, the J end by 10 bases, with 18 bases between. The CDR3 is 14 residues long. The germline V gene has CDR1 SGHVS and CDR2 FQNEAQ. The CDR3 region is CASSPTVGGREQFF. The CDR3 nucleotides are TGTGCCAGCAGCCCCACTGTGGGGGGAAGGGAGCAGTTCTTC.

The rearrangement links TRBV28 to TRBJ2-7, with 11 bases lining up with TRBD1. Per germline, CDR1 MDHEN and CDR2 SYDVKM. Trimming removed 5 bases from V and 3 bases from J; junction bases left unmatched: 12. The CDR3 extends over 17 amino acids. This CDR3 reads CASSQRFGQGAVYEQYF. In nucleotides, the CDR3 is TGTGCCAGCAGTCAAAGATTTGGACAGGGGGCCGTCTACGAGCAGTACTTC.

The sample holds one count of this clone. This rearrangement joins TRBV4-2 to TRBJ2-7; no clear D. The germline V gene encodes CDR1 LGHNA and CDR2 YNFKEQ. Trimming cost V 2 bases and J 1 base, with 3 bases left between them. This CDR3 spans 12 amino acids. The CDR3, as DNA: TGTGCCAGCAGCCAAACTTCCTACGAGCAGTACTTC. Its protein is CASSQTSYEQYF.

The chain recombines TRBV2 with TRBJ1-2; TRBD1 aligns across 7 bases. V gave up 1 base and J gave up 9 bases; unmatched junction bases: 8. CDR3 length equals 14 residues. Germline values: CDR1 SNHLY, CDR2 FYNNEI. Here the CDR3 reads CASSEEGTVQRYTF. CDR3 in DNA: TGTGCCAGCAGTGAAGAGGGGACAGTTCAACGCTACACCTTC.